This paragraph covers one T cell receptor (beta chain) sequence. The antigen remains unidentified. These data are taken from a study of shared clonotypes between healthy human individuals. As for the study in general: Per-donor plates numbered three CD4 naive, three CD4 memory, two CD8 naive and one CD8 memory.

Produced via immunoSEQ multiplex PCR; TCRdb's table is partial and in-frame only. The sample carries more than 2,000,000 clones, approximately 95% recorded once. Points from the study as a whole: Represented diversity (both genetic and exposure-history) was limited by the small number of donors.

This TCR derives from a man aged 18 to 29 in good health. Some clones in this sample may be carry-over from other donors' samples. The sequenced sample consisted of naive CD4+ T cells from PBMCs. Regarding subset: CD45RA+ positively selected.

CDR3 in amino acids: CASSSSPAGTNEQFF. CDR3 sequence (DNA): TGCGCCAGCAGCTCCTCCCCGGCCGGAACCAATGAGCAGTTCTTC. The chain recombines TRBV5-1 with TRBJ2-1, with D unclear. There are 15 residues in the CDR3. With 3 bases removed from V and 6 bases from J, the gap between germline ends came to 16 bases. Germline V gene sequence: CDR1 SGHRS, CDR2 YFSETQ. Combining the CDR3 with reference TRBV5-1 and TRBJ2-1 gives the whole variable domain KAGVTQTPRYLIKTRGQQVTLSCSPISGHRSVSWYQQTPGQGLQFLFEYFSETQRNKGNFPGRFSGRQFSNSRSEMNVSTLELGDSALYLCASSSSPAGTNEQFFGPGTRLTVL.